The rows below give T cell receptor beta chains drawn from one sample of a study of read filtering for tumor transcriptome and immune sequencing. MiXCR was run by TCRdb on the reads, yielding one entry per CDR3 protein. The sample contains roughly 93,000 distinct CDR3 sequences, 20% to 25% of which appear only once. The sequenced sample was a population of CD138-negative cells sorted from bone marrow. These receptors all come from a donor aged 40 or older with multiple myeloma. Each CDR3 is given with its conserved first and last residue. A D gene is named only where the DNA matches it firmly. Size tells how often a clone was seen (once, few, many) or the class of an expanded clone, and some rows leave it out.

d_gene	v_gene	abundance	j_gene	CDR3nt	CDR3aa
-	TRBV27	-	TRBJ1-1	TGTGCCAGCCTTAACCGGGTACGGGGCCCTGAAGCTTTCTTT	CASLNRVRGPEAFF
-	TRBV7-2	-	TRBJ2-7	TGTGCCAGCAGCTTAGTTCCCGGCTCCCCGAGGTACGAGCAGTACTTC	CASSLVPGSPRYEQYF
TRBD1	TRBV20-1	-	TRBJ1-4	TGCAGTGCCAAAACGGACAGGAGGCGAAAAGAAAAACTGTTTTTT	CSAKTDRRRKEKLFF
-	TRBV6-5	many	TRBJ2-6	TGTGCCAGCTCACTGGGGGCTAGCGGGGCCAACGTCCTGACTTTC	CASSLGASGANVLTF
-	TRBV7-9	many	TRBJ1-4	TGTGCCAGCAGCTTACCGGGGGGCTATGAAAAACTGTTTTTT	CASSLPGGYEKLFF
TRBD1	TRBV28	many	TRBJ1-2	TGTGCCAGCACGACAGGGCGAGGCTATGGCTACACCTTC	CASTTGRGYGYTF
TRBD1	TRBV7-2	-	TRBJ1-1	TGTGCCAGCACGCAGGGGGCGTTCACTGAAGCTCTCTTT	CASTQGAFTEALF
TRBD1	TRBV2	many	TRBJ1-4	TGTGCCAGCATCCGAGGCCAGGGGGCTAATGAAAAACTGTTTTTT	CASIRGQGANEKLFF
-	TRBV28	many	TRBJ1-6	TGTGCCAGCAGCCCCGACAGCCGTACCCTCCACTTT	CASSPDSRTLHF
TRBD1	TRBV19	many	TRBJ1-1	TGTGCCAGTAGGATGGGACAGCGGGCTTTCTTT	CASRMGQRAFF
-	TRBV5-1	once	TRBJ2-6	TGCGCCAGCAGCCAGACAGGTTCTGGGGCCAACGCCCTGACTTTC	CASSQTGSGANALTF
-	TRBV2	-	TRBJ1-1	TGTGCCAGCAATCAAGGGGGGGCAGGGACTGAAGCTTTCTTT	CASNQGGAGTEAFF
-	TRBV12-3/TRBV12-4	many	TRBJ2-5	TGTGCCAGCAGTTTAATAGGGGGGGAAGAGACCCAGTACTTC	CASSLIGGEETQYF
-	TRBV2	many	TRBJ1-4	TGTGCCAGCAGTGCAGCAGATAAAAGGGAAAAACTGTTTTTT	CASSAADKREKLFF
-	TRBV11-2	-	TRBJ2-7	TGTGCCAGCAGCGCAGGGGGGGCCTACGAGCAGTACTTC	CASSAGGAYEQYF
TRBD1	TRBV14	few	TRBJ1-1	TGTGCCAGCAGCCGGGGACAGGGTGTCACTGAAGCTTTCTTT	CASSRGQGVTEAFF
-	TRBV29-1	-	TRBJ2-1	TGCAGCGTCGAAGATCGCGCGCTCGGGTACGATGAGCAGCTCTTC	CSVEDRALGYDEQLF
-	TRBV5-1	-	TRBJ1-1	TGCGCCAGCAGCGGTATATGGGGGGCGGCGGAAGCTTTCTTT	CASSGIWGAAEAFF
TRBD2	TRBV19	many	TRBJ2-1	TGTGCCAGTAGTAGGGACTACGTAGGTAATGAGCAGTTCTTC	CASSRDYVGNEQFF
TRBD2	TRBV29-1	many	TRBJ2-7	TGCAGCGTTGGGACTAGCGGGGGCTACGAGCAGTACTTC	CSVGTSGGYEQYF
-	TRBV6-5	many	TRBJ2-7	TGTGCCAGCAGTTACGGGGGCGGAACAGGGATGGGGTACGAGCAGTACTTC	CASSYGGGTGMGYEQYF
-	TRBV5-1	-	TRBJ1-6	TGCGCCAGCAGCTCGACGCAGGGTAGAAGCTCACCCCTCCACTTT	CASSSTQGRSSPLHF
TRBD2	TRBV27	many	TRBJ2-7	TGTGCCAGCTCCCCACTAGCGGGGGGCTACGAGCAGTACTTC	CASSPLAGGYEQYF
-	TRBV4-2	-	TRBJ2-5	TGTGCCTGCAGCCAAGAGGGAGTCCGGTTTGAGACCCAGTACTTC	CACSQEGVRFETQYF
-	TRBV29-1	few	TRBJ2-3	TGCAGCGTTGAAAAAGGTTGGGCTAGCACAGATACGCAGTATTTT	CSVEKGWASTDTQYF
-	TRBV12-3/TRBV12-4	-	TRBJ1-6	TGTGCCAGCAGTTTGGGGTCCACCTCACCCCTCCACTTT	CASSLGSTSPLHF
TRBD1	TRBV5-1	many	TRBJ2-5	TGCGCCAGCAGCTGGGGGGACAGGGGACAGACCCAGTACTTC	CASSWGDRGQTQYF
TRBD1	TRBV7-9	many	TRBJ2-5	TGTGCCAGCAGCGCTACGACAGGGTGGAGCCAAGAGACCCAGTACTTC	CASSATTGWSQETQYF
TRBD2	TRBV12-3/TRBV12-4	-	TRBJ2-7	TGTGCCAGCAGCCCACTAGCGGGGCGGACCTACGAGCAGCACTTC	CASSPLAGRTYEQHF
TRBD1	TRBV13	few	TRBJ1-1	TGTGCCAGCAGCCTACAGGGGGCGCGGGTCACTGAAGCTTTCTTT	CASSLQGARVTEAFF